This T cell receptor beta chain comes out of a study of regulatory T cells in long-lasting Graves disease. Trimming at V came to 7 bases and at J to 7 bases, leaving 6 bases not matched to a gene. The CDR3 is made up of 14 amino acids. Germline V CDR1 and CDR2: SGHNT, YYREEE (reference sequence). With iRepertoire HTBI primers and Arm-PCR of CDR3 regions, TCR beta libraries were built. Original methodology: Sample data revealed under 75 TRBV and roughly 13 TRBJ segments. TCRdb reanalysed the multiplex PCR reads using MiXCR and keeps one entry per CDR3 protein. V and J calls and clone size were set by TCRdb, not the authors. The table records around 480,000 distinct CDR3 sequences, roughly 16% of them present only once. The time point here: newly diagnosed GD, antithyroid drugs for less than 3 months. PBMC RNA was the source of the TCR library. Around 8.2 milliliters of peripheral blood went into EDTA tubes.

The data also belong to a second study, concerning T cells in Graves' hyperthyroidism and ophthalmopathy. That work contributes: Blood samples included most of the expanded thyroid clonotypes exceeding 0.001.

This sequence joins TRBV5-4 and TRBJ2-1, with TRBD2 matching over 12 bases. The clonotype comes from a woman aged 35-65 years with Graves disease. The sample consisted of peripheral blood mononuclear cells (PBMCs), taken at new diagnosis, from a patient treated with antithyroid drugs. CDR3 in DNA: TGTGCCAGCGGACTAGCGGGACTCTTAAATGAGCAGTTCTTC. It encodes CASGLAGLLNEQFF. The whole variable domain, filled in from reference TRBV5-4 and TRBJ2-1, reads ETGVTQSPTHLIKTRGQQVTLRCSSQSGHNTVSWYQQALGQGPQFIFQYYREEENGRGNFPPRFSGLQFPNYSSELNVNALELDDSALYLCASGLAGLLNEQFFGPGTRLTVL.